One T cell receptor beta chain is described in this entry. The same CDR3 can be traced to other DNA sequences in this sample. Naive CD8 cells lacked CD45RO and underwent positive selection for CCR7, leaving out terminally differentiated effector memory CD45RA+ cells. This entry is derived from a study of shared clonotypes between healthy human individuals. The CDR3 sequence is 13 residues long. V gave up 4 bases and J gave up 2 bases; unmatched junction bases: 2. Looked up from germline, CDR1 is SGDLS and CDR2 is YYNGEE. Only in-frame clones appear in the TCRdb table, and some are missing; sequencing was by immunoSEQ multiplex PCR. The table includes roughly 1,800,000 clones, around 96% detected once.

Input material: naive CD8+ T cells sorted from blood. The V and J genes are TRBV9 and TRBJ1-1, with TRBD1 matching 7 bases. The clonotype comes from a man younger than 35 in good health. The CDR3 region has the DNA TGTGCCAGCAGCCCAGGGGGTAACACTGAAGCTTTCTTT. Protein sequence: CASSPGGNTEAFF.